This TCR beta chain was captured by sequencing in a study of blood T cell repertoires in COVID-19. Overall study: The analysed material was cDNA or gDNA that came from T cells, B-cell-depleted T cells, or PBMCs.

Generated by immunoSEQ multiplex PCR, the TCRdb table keeps only in-frame clones and is missing some. The table shows some 140,000 clones, with 91% occurring only once. Germline V gene data show CDR1 as SGHTA and CDR2 as FQGNSA. The CDR3 has 15 amino acids. Trimming cost V 4 bases and J 7 bases; bases outside gene matches: 4. This clonotype was obtained from a man aged 50 or older with acute or convalescent COVID-19. The sequencing input was peripheral blood. The chain employs TRBV7-2 and TRBJ1-6, with TRBD1 matching 10 bases. CDR3 coding DNA: TGTGCCAGCAGCTGGACGACAGGGGGCAATTCACCCCTCCACTTT. The encoded protein is CASSWTTGGNSPLHF.